The next 15 T cell receptor beta chains were all read from a single sample in a study of T cell responses to AZD1222 COVID-19 vaccine (dated by TCRdb to about 2021). Interpreted using the paper, the time point label stands for: baseline before first vaccination. Preparation of the library involved the immunoSEQ multiplex PCR assay. Held by TCRdb, this immuneACCESS table contains in-frame sequences only and omits some clones. Under half of the omission traces to an unresolved V gene where checked; the cause of the rest is unknown. For this sample, the table gives over 130,000 clones. The ten largest clones add up to 2% to 2.5% of the sample. The sequencing input was peripheral blood. The receptor set was obtained from an adult in good health.

V usage is TRBV2 and J usage is TRBJ1-1, with D unresolved. The V gene's germline CDR1 is SNHLY and CDR2 FYNNEI. The CDR3 totals 15 residues. Deletions cut 4 bases from V and 0 bases from J, with 12 bases between. CDR3 residues: CASSVRARLNTEAFF. The CDR3 DNA follows: TGTGCCAGCAGTGTGCGGGCCAGGTTGAACACTGAAGCTTTCTTT.

The chain carries TRBV10-3 and TRBJ1-5; D is unresolved. Between the trimmed V and J ends, which lost 5 bases and 2 bases, there was a span of 13 bases. The length of the CDR3 is 15 residues. Germline V CDR1 and CDR2: ENHRY, SYGVKD. The CDR3 protein is CAISPRGVGNQPQHF. DNA for the CDR3: TGTGCCATCAGTCCACGTGGGGTAGGCAATCAGCCCCAGCATTTT.

This chain uses TRBV5-1 with TRBJ1-3; D remains ambiguous. V was cut by 0 bases and J by 2 bases, with 12 bases left in between. The germline CDR1 and CDR2 sequences are SGHRS and YFSETQ. The CDR3 runs to 16 residues. This CDR3 is CASSLVGSSAGNTIYF. The CDR3 DNA sequence: TGCGCCAGCAGCTTGGTTGGGTCGTCCGCTGGAAACACCATATATTTT.

The V gene is TRBV24-1, the J gene TRBJ2-3; D ambiguous. The CDR3 sequence is 12 residues long. Trimming took 3 bases from V and 6 from J, leaving 6 bases between them. The germline CDR1 and CDR2 sequences are KGHDR and SFDVKD. The chain's CDR3 is CATSDPYDTQYF. The CDR3 DNA reads as TGTGCCACCAGTGATCCGTACGATACGCAGTATTTT.

The chain recombines TRBV5-6 with TRBJ1-1; D remains unclear. CDR1 SGHDT and CDR2 YYEEEE come from the germline V gene. With 1 base removed from V and 3 bases from J, the gap between germline ends came to 10 bases. The CDR3 runs 14 residues. In DNA, the CDR3 is TGTGCCAGCAGCTTGTTAGGGTGGGACACTGAAGCTTTCTTT. As protein: CASSLLGWDTEAFF.

This chain uses TRBV5-4 with TRBJ2-1; 16 bases match TRBD2. CDR1 SGHNT and CDR2 YYREEE come from the germline V gene (reference sequence). V was clipped by 4 bases and J by 9 bases; unmatched bases: 7. The CDR3 extends over 16 amino acids. CDR3 nucleotide sequence: TGTGCCAGCAGCCTGGGACTAGCGGGGGGGCATGGTGAGCAGTTCTTC. It encodes CASSLGLAGGHGEQFF. The full variable domain, completed using reference TRBV5-4 and TRBJ2-1, is ETGVTQSPTHLIKTRGQQVTLRCSSQSGHNTVSWYQQALGQGPQFIFQYYREEENGRGNFPPRFSGLQFPNYSSELNVNALELDDSALYLCASSLGLAGGHGEQFFGPGTRLTVL.

This sequence joins TRBV6-1 and TRBJ1-4, with a possible D match to TRBD1 (5 bases). Trimming removed 0 bases at V and 8 bases at J, with 13 bases between. Germline V gene sequence: CDR1 MNHNS, CDR2 SASEGT. The CDR3 is 15 amino acids. The CDR3 DNA sequence: TGTGCCAGCAGTGAAGCGTGGGGGAGTGGAGAAAAACTGTTTTTT. Translated: CASSEAWGSGEKLFF.

The chain employs TRBV19 and TRBJ1-2; 10 bases fit TRBD1. CDR3 size: 16 residues. V was clipped by 3 bases and J by 8 bases; unmatched bases: 12. The germline V gene encodes CDR1 LNHDA and CDR2 SQIVND (reference sequence). The CDR3 reads CASSIETGGAGYGYTF. As DNA, the CDR3 is TGTGCCAGTAGTATCGAGACAGGGGGCGCGGGATACGGCTACACCTTC.

The chain uses TRBV5-1 and TRBJ1-1; D gene uncertain. Trimming took 4 bases from V and 0 from J, leaving 13 bases between them. Germline V gene sequence: CDR1 SGHRS, CDR2 YFSETQ. This CDR3 has 15 residues. As DNA, the CDR3 is TGCGCCAGCAGCGCCGGACGGACTGTGAACACTGAAGCTTTCTTT. Translating gives CASSAGRTVNTEAFF.

The chain combines TRBV28 with TRBJ1-2; possibly TRBD1 for D (5 bases). The V end lost 6 bases, the J end lost 3 bases, and 20 bases lay between the germline ends. Germline CDR1 is MDHEN and CDR2 is SYDVKM. The CDR3 contains 16 residues. CDR3 bases: TGTGCCAGCAGCCCTGGGGGAGGGGATGCTCACTATGGCTACACCTTC. It yields the protein CASSPGGGDAHYGYTF.

To note about this clone: The same CDR3 arises from other DNA sequences in this sample as well. The CDR3 here is CASSPSQGNTIYF. DNA of the CDR3: TGTGCCAGCTCACCTAGCCAGGGAAACACCATATATTTT. V and J are TRBV18 and TRBJ1-3; no clear D gene. From germline, CDR1 is KGHSH and CDR2 LQKENI. The ends were cut back, 3 bases at V and 4 bases at J, with 7 bases in the middle. This CDR3 region has 13 residues.

V is TRBV3-1 (or the pseudogene TRBV3-2) and J is TRBJ1-2; a weak D match, TRBD1 (5 bases). The CDR3 spans 14 residues. Trimming left V 4 bases short and J 7 bases short, with 16 bases between. CDR1 is LGHDT, CDR2 YNNKEL, per germline (reference sequence). CDR3 amino acids: CASSPGGGEGGYTF. The CDR3 DNA follows: TGTGCCAGCAGCCCAGGTGGAGGGGAGGGTGGCTACACCTTC.

The chain employs TRBV7-2 and TRBJ2-3, with 9 bases that match TRBD2. In germline, CDR1 is SGHTA, CDR2 FQGNSA. The V segment lost 1 base and the J segment 2 bases; nucleotides outside the gene matches: 4. The CDR3 contains 16 residues. The CDR3 DNA reads TGTGCCAGCAGCTTAGTTCCTAGCGGGACCACAGATACGCAGTATTTT. This gives the protein CASSLVPSGTTDTQYF. The entire variable domain, with the rest obtained from reference TRBV7-2 and TRBJ2-3, is as follows: GAGVSQSPSNKVTEKGKDVELRCDPISGHTALYWYRQSLGQGLEFLIYFQGNSAPDKSGLPSDRFSAERTGGSVSTLTIQRTQQEDSAVYLCASSLVPSGTTDTQYFGPGTRLTVL.

This chain joins TRBV9 and TRBJ2-2; 7 bases line up with TRBD1. CDR3 size: 16 residues. The germline V gene has CDR1 SGDLS and CDR2 YYNGEE. Trimming at V came to 3 bases and at J to 0 bases, leaving 5 bases not matched to a gene. This CDR3 reads CASSAPGQTNTGELFF. The CDR3 DNA reads TGTGCCAGCAGCGCCCCGGGACAGACGAACACCGGGGAGCTGTTTTTT. The full variable domain, with the rest looked up from reference TRBV9 and TRBJ2-2, is DSGVTQTPKHLITATGQRVTLRCSPRSGDLSVYWYQQSLDQGLQFLIQYYNGEERAKGNILERFSAQQFPDLHSELNLSSLELGDSALYFCASSAPGQTNTGELFFGEGSRLTVL.

CDR3 DNA: TGCGCCAGCAGCTTGGTGGGGACTAGAACCTATGGCTACACCTTC. Amino acid sequence: CASSLVGTRTYGYTF. The chain couples TRBV5-1 to TRBJ1-2, with D maybe TRBD1 (5 bases). This CDR3 is 15 amino acids long. V gave up 0 bases and J gave up 4 bases, with 13 bases separating them. Per germline, CDR1 SGHRS and CDR2 YFSETQ.